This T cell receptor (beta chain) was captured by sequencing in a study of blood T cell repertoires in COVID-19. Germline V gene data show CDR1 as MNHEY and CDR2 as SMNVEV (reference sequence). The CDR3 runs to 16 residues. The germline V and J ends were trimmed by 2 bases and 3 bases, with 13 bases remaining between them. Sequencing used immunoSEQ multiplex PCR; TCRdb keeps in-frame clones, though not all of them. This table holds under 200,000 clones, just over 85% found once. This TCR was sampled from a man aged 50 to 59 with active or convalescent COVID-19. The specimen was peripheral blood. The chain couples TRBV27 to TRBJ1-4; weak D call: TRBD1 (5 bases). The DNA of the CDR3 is TGTGCCAGCAGTTTAACGGGCCCCAGGGCTAATGAAAAACTGTTTTTT. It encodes CASSLTGPRANEKLFF.